What follows is one T cell receptor (beta chain) and its context. Its antigen is not identified. This specimen comes from a study of T cell responses to AZD1222 COVID-19 vaccine. Study-level findings and limits: Only six or seven AZD1222 recipients tested seropositive at baseline.

The table came from immunoSEQ multiplex PCR; TCRdb's copy has only in-frame clones and leaves some out. The data show fewer than 90,000 clones, about 85% seen once. V was pared by 1 base and J by 6 bases, with 6 bases of the junction left unmatched. The CDR3 spans 15 residues. The germline gives CDR1 LNHDA, CDR2 SQIVND (reference sequence). The sample in question was peripheral blood, obtained on day 0 of AZD1222 vaccination. The receptor was derived from an adult in good health. The chain recombines TRBV19 with TRBJ2-7, with 10 bases matching TRBD2. The CDR3 bases are TGTGCCAGTAGTATAGTTAGCGGGGGGACCTCCGAGCAGTACTTC. It encodes CASSIVSGGTSEQYF.